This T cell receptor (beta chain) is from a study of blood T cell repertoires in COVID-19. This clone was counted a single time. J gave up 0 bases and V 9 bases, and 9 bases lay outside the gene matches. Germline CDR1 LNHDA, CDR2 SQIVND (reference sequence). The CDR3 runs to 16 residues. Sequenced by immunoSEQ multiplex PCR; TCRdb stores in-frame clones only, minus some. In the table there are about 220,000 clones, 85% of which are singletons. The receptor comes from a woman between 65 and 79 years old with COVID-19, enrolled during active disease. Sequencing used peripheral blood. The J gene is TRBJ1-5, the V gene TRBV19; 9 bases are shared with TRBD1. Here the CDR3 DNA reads TGTGCCAGCACGGACAGGGGCCAGTATAGCAATCAGCCCCAGCATTTT. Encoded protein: CASTDRGQYSNQPQHF.